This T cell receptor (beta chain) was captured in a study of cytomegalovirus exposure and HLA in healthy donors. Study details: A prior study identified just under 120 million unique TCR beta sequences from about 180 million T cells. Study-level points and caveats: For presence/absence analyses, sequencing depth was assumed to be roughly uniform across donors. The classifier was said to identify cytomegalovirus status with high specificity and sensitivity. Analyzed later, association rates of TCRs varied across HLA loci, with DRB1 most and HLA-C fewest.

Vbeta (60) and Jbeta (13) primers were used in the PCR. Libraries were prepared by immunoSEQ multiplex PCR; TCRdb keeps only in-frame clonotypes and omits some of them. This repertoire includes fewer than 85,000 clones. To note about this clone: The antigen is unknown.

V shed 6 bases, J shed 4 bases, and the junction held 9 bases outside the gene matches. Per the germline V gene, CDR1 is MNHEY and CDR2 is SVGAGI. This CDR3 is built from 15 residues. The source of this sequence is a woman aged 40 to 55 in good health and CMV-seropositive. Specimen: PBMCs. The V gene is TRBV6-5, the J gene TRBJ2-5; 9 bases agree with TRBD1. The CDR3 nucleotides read TGTGCCAGCAGCGCGGGACAGGGCCTCGGAGAGACCCAGTACTTC. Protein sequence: CASSAGQGLGETQYF.